The 29 T cell receptor beta chains reported below all come from one sample, sequenced in a study of T-cell memory formation after mild COVID-19 (dated by TCRdb to 2020 to 2023). Library method: 5' RACE. The sequencing machine was an Illumina NovaSeq 6000. The raw public data were reprocessed by TCRdb itself: fastp quality trimming at Q25, MiXCR clonotype calling, in-frame beta chains only. Rows merge per CDR3 protein into single entries with the most common DNA and genes. Across this sample there are hundreds of thousands of distinct CDR3 sequences, with approximately 19% seen only once. The ten largest clones take up around 21% of the sample. Sequencing was done on a sample of PBMCs or a T cell subset sorted from them (not recorded which). The receptors come from a young man who had mild COVID-19 (a few samples of this study predate the infection). The sample titles of this study are shuffled in the database, so cell type and time point are left out; the donor was told from shared clones.

The rearrangement joins TRBV3-1 to TRBJ2-3; 9 bases map to TRBD2. The CDR3 runs to 19 residues. The J segment lost 2 bases and the V segment lost 0 bases, leaving 12 bases of the junction unmatched. In germline, CDR1 is LGHDT, CDR2 YNNKEL (reference sequence). CDR3 protein: CASSQEDGSGGLNTDTQYF. In DNA, the CDR3 is TGTGCCAGCAGCCAAGAAGATGGTAGCGGGGGCCTAAACACAGATACGCAGTATTTT.

The sample holds a few counts of this clonotype. V is TRBV6-5 and J is TRBJ1-3; D is unclear. The germline gives CDR1 MNHEY, CDR2 SVGAGI. This CDR3 is 13 amino acids long. V was clipped by 6 bases and J by 5 bases, with 11 bases between them. CDR3 coding DNA: TGTGCCAGCAGACCCCTGGGCCGAAACACCATATATTTT. Its protein product is CASRPLGRNTIYF.

This clonotype was observed a few times. The chain carries TRBV7-6 and TRBJ1-2, with a tentative D call TRBD1 (6 bases). The CDR3 is 16 residues long. From germline, CDR1 is SGHVS and CDR2 FNYEAQ. Trimming removed 4 bases at V and 2 bases at J, with 17 bases between. CDR3 coding DNA: TGTGCCAGCAGCTGGGGGCCACCAGGGGACAACTATGGCTACACCTTC. It is translated as CASSWGPPGDNYGYTF.

This clonotype was seen many times. The rearrangement uses TRBV24-1 and TRBJ1-6; 7 bases align to TRBD1. V lost 12 bases and J lost 3; bases outside the gene matches: 10. The CDR3 runs 15 residues. Germline assignment: CDR1 KGHDR and CDR2 SFDVKD. This chain's CDR3 is CAGSRDSRYNSPLHF. The CDR3 bases are TGTGCCGGATCCCGGGACAGCCGCTATAATTCACCCCTCCACTTT.

The V call is TRBV12-3 or TRBV12-4, the J call TRBJ2-4, with unresolved D. The CDR3 runs 11 residues. V lost 6 bases and J 9 bases, leaving 9 bases between the germline ends. The CDR3, as DNA: TGTGCCAGCAGGCTAAACGGCATTCAGTACTTC. It translates to CASRLNGIQYF.

This sequence joins TRBV20-1 and TRBJ1-1; D unclear. CDR1 DFQATT and CDR2 SNEGSKA come from the germline V gene (reference sequence). V was pared by 0 bases and J by 5 bases, with 10 bases between. The CDR3 covers 13 residues. CDR3 region: CSARDSGVTEAFF. The CDR3, as DNA: TGCAGTGCTAGAGATAGTGGGGTAACTGAAGCTTTCTTT.

V usage is TRBV2 and J usage is TRBJ2-7, with D possibly TRBD2 on 6 matching bases. Per the germline V gene, CDR1 is SNHLY and CDR2 is FYNNEI. The CDR3 is 14 residues long. V was trimmed by 6 bases and J by 7 bases, leaving 19 bases between them. CDR3 DNA: TGTGCCAGCAGGTCCGGGACTCCACTTGGGGAGCAGTACTTC. It yields the protein CASRSGTPLGEQYF.

There are a few counts of this clonotype. This chain links TRBV20-1 with TRBJ2-5; D is perhaps TRBD1 (6 bases). The CDR3 contains 15 residues. V was clipped by 0 bases and J by 4 bases, with 15 bases between them. The V gene's germline CDR1 is DFQATT and CDR2 SNEGSKA (reference sequence). The CDR3 here is CSAREGKGVGETQYF. The CDR3 DNA is TGCAGTGCTAGAGAAGGCAAGGGGGTGGGAGAGACCCAGTACTTC.

The chain employs TRBV7-6 and TRBJ2-7; D is undetermined. CDR1 is SGHVS, CDR2 FNYEAQ, per germline. The CDR3 contains 11 residues. V was shortened by 5 bases and J by 4 bases, with 6 bases between the two germline ends. CDR3 protein: CASSNGYEQYF. CDR3 nucleotide sequence: TGTGCCAGCAGCAATGGGTACGAGCAGTACTTC.

This clonotype was counted at least ten times. The rearrangement links TRBV7-7 to TRBJ2-5; D may correspond to TRBD1 or TRBD2 (5 bases each). CDR1 and CDR2 from the germline V gene are SSHAT and FNYEAQ (reference sequence). Trimming removed 1 base from V and 5 bases from J, with 17 bases in between. This CDR3 spans 16 amino acids. This CDR3 reads CASSLEVQGAGETQYF. The CDR3, as DNA: TGTGCCAGCAGCTTAGAGGTGCAGGGTGCGGGTGAGACCCAGTACTTC.

The chain carries TRBV11-2 and TRBJ2-1; TRBD2 matches 7 bases. This CDR3 is built from 16 residues. V shed 6 bases, J shed 0 bases, and the junction held 8 bases outside the gene matches. Germline V CDR1 and CDR2: SGHAT, FQNNGV. CDR3 DNA sequence: TGTGCCAGCAGTTCTAGCGGTGACCTCTCCTACAATGAGCAGTTCTTC. Encoded protein: CASSSSGDLSYNEQFF.

V gene TRBV2 combines with J gene TRBJ2-2, with D perhaps matching TRBD2 (7 bases). Trimming removed 7 bases at V and 4 bases at J, with 13 bases between. The germline gives CDR1 SNHLY, CDR2 FYNNEI. CDR3 length: 14 residues. In DNA form, the CDR3 reads TGTGCCAGCAAGGGGGGGCTGGGCACCGGGGAGCTGTTTTTT. It encodes CASKGGLGTGELFF.

Only one count was recorded for this clonotype. This chain links TRBV27 with TRBJ1-5; no reliable D call. Trimming pared 3 bases from V and 6 bases from J, leaving 9 bases between. CDR1 and CDR2 (germline): MNHEY, SMNVEV (reference sequence). The CDR3 has 13 residues. Written as DNA, the CDR3 is TGTGCCAGCAGTTTGGGCGTAAGTCAGCCCCAGCATTTT. This gives the protein CASSLGVSQPQHF.

V is TRBV30 and J is TRBJ2-5; TRBD2 agrees at 11 bases. Germline V gene sequence: CDR1 GTSNPN, CDR2 SVGIG (reference sequence). The CDR3 consists of 16 residues. J gave up 3 bases and V 1 base, and 7 bases lay outside the gene matches. The CDR3 bases are TGTGCCTGGAGTGGAAAGACTAGCGGGGATAAAGAGACCCAGTACTTC. This codes for CAWSGKTSGDKETQYF.

The rearrangement links TRBV4-2 to TRBJ2-2, with 10 bases fitting TRBD2. Germline V gene data show CDR1 as LGHNA and CDR2 as YNFKEQ. The CDR3 totals 16 residues. Trimming took 1 base from V and 6 from J; bases not matched to a gene: 5. CDR3 DNA: TGTGCCAGCAGCCAAGGGAGCGGGGGGGCCCCCGGGGAGCTGTTTTTT. It translates to CASSQGSGGAPGELFF.

J is TRBJ2-7 and V is TRBV6-2 or TRBV6-3, with D hard to call. Per germline, CDR1 MNHEY and CDR2 SVGEGT. This CDR3 contains 12 residues. Trimming stripped 5 bases from V and 0 bases from J, with 5 bases between. The CDR3 nucleotides read TGTGCCAGCAGTAAGAGCTCCTACGAGCAGTACTTC. This codes for CASSKSSYEQYF.

This chain uses TRBV24-1 with TRBJ2-1, with TRBD2 matching 8 bases. J lost 1 base, V lost 3 bases, and 4 bases had no gene match. Germline lookup yields CDR1 KGHDR and CDR2 SFDVKD. This CDR3 spans 16 amino acids. In nucleotides, the CDR3 is TGTGCCACCAGTGATGCCGGGACTAGGTCCTACAATGAGCAGTTCTTC. It is translated as CATSDAGTRSYNEQFF.

Only a few counts were recorded for this clonotype. V gene TRBV28 combines with J gene TRBJ1-1; D ambiguous. This CDR3 comprises 13 residues. Trimming cost V 7 bases and J 0 bases, with 9 bases left between them. In germline, CDR1 is MDHEN, CDR2 SYDVKM. CDR3 protein: CASTPRVNTEAFF. CDR3 DNA: TGTGCCAGCACTCCTAGAGTGAACACTGAAGCTTTCTTT.

This clonotype was found a few times. V and J are TRBV4-2 and TRBJ1-2; D is unresolved. Between the trimmed V and J ends, which lost 3 bases and 3 bases, there was a span of 11 bases. The CDR3 runs 14 residues. CDR1 is LGHNA, CDR2 YNFKEQ, per germline. The CDR3 spells CASSHKRADYGYTF. The CDR3 coding sequence is TGTGCCAGCAGCCATAAGCGGGCGGACTATGGCTACACCTTC.

This clonotype was seen only a few times. This chain links TRBV7-8 with TRBJ1-1, with TRBD1 identical over 7 bases. Germline trimming cut 5 bases from V and 8 bases from J; bases unmatched to any gene: 11. Per the germline V gene, CDR1 is SGHVS and CDR2 is FQNEAQ. The CDR3 has 14 amino acids. CDR3 nucleotides: TGTGCCAGCAGCCGGGACAGTGGCCTGGGGGAAGCTTTCTTT. Translating gives CASSRDSGLGEAFF.

This clonotype was detected a few times. The chain recombines TRBV6-5 with TRBJ1-2; no reliable D call. The V end was cut by 5 bases, the J end by 5 bases, with 15 bases between. CDR3 length equals 14 residues. Germline values: CDR1 MNHEY, CDR2 SVGAGI. The CDR3 DNA is TGTGCCAGCAGTAATGCCGGGAGGTGGTATGGCTACACCTTC. It encodes CASSNAGRWYGYTF.

The table lists this clonotype with a count of one. The chain recombines TRBV6-5 with TRBJ1-2; D may be TRBD1 (5 bases). The germline V and J ends were trimmed by 5 bases and 4 bases, with 17 bases remaining between them. Looked up from germline, CDR1 is MNHEY and CDR2 is SVGAGI. The CDR3 sequence is 15 residues long. The chain's CDR3 is CASSGTAGILYGYTF. The CDR3 DNA sequence: TGTGCCAGCAGTGGGACCGCCGGTATCCTCTATGGCTACACCTTC.

This clonotype turned up a few times. The CDR3 protein is CASSRDTGETQYF. The CDR3 region has the DNA TGCGCCAGCAGCCGGGACACCGGGGAGACCCAGTACTTC. V gene TRBV5-1 combines with J gene TRBJ2-5, with D possibly TRBD1 on 6 matching bases. V was trimmed by 4 bases and J by 5 bases, leaving 12 bases between them. In germline, CDR1 is SGHRS, CDR2 YFSETQ. The CDR3 loop spans 13 amino acids. The complete variable domain, with remaining parts taken from reference TRBV5-1 and TRBJ2-5, reads KAGVTQTPRYLIKTRGQQVTLSCSPISGHRSVSWYQQTPGQGLQFLFEYFSETQRNKGNFPGRFSGRQFSNSRSEMNVSTLELGDSALYLCASSRDTGETQYFGPGTRLLVL.

This clonotype was counted many times. At one end, the junction sequence differs from germline, possibly due to a read error. The chain carries TRBV12-3 or TRBV12-4 and TRBJ2-2; D possibly uses TRBD1 or TRBD2 (6 bases each). This CDR3 has 12 residues. CDR3 nucleotide sequence: TGTGCCAGCAGTCCCCAGGGGCGGGAACTGTTTTTT. Its translation: CASSPQGRELFF.

The chain couples TRBV7-2 to TRBJ1-6; D remains ambiguous. The V end lost 7 bases, the J end lost 0 bases, and 13 bases lay between the germline ends. Germline V gives CDR1 SGHTA, CDR2 FQGNSA. The CDR3 is 16 amino acids. The CDR3 DNA reads TGTGCCAGCACCACTACGGCCAACTCCTATAATTCACCCCTCCACTTT. This codes for CASTTTANSYNSPLHF. Filled out from reference TRBV7-2 and TRBJ1-6, the complete variable domain reads GAGVSQSPSNKVTEKGKDVELRCDPISGHTALYWYRQSLGQGLEFLIYFQGNSAPDKSGLPSDRFSAERTGGSVSTLTIQRTQQEDSAVYLCASTTTANSYNSPLHFGNGTRLTVT.

The chain has TRBV15 and TRBJ2-7; D unclear. This CDR3 spans 15 amino acids. The V gene's germline CDR1 is LNHNV and CDR2 YYDKDF (reference sequence). V lost 0 bases, J lost 2 bases, and 11 bases lay in between. This CDR3 is CATSRDFFGPYEQYF. Written as DNA, the CDR3 is TGTGCCACCAGCAGAGATTTTTTTGGTCCCTACGAGCAGTACTTC. Variable domain in full (rest from reference TRBV15 and TRBJ2-7): DAMVIQNPRYQVTQFGKPVTLSCSQTLNHNVMYWYQQKSSQAPKLLFHYYDKDFNNEADTPDNFQSRRPNTSFCFLDIRSPGLGDTAMYLCATSRDFFGPYEQYFGPGTRLTVT.

The chain joins TRBV7-3 to TRBJ2-1; TRBD2 is a possible D gene (5 bases). V lost 5 bases and J lost 6, with 14 bases in between. The CDR3 loop spans 14 amino acids. Germline CDR1 is SGHTA and CDR2 is FQGTGA. The CDR3 region has the DNA TGTGCCAGCAGCCCCGGGAACGGGTTCAATGAGCAGTTCTTC. Its translation: CASSPGNGFNEQFF. Complete variable domain (other parts from reference TRBV7-3 and TRBJ2-1): GAGVSQTPSNKVTEKGKYVELRCDPISGHTALYWYRQSLGQGPEFLIYFQGTGAADDSGLPNDRFFAVRPEGSVSTLKIQRTERGDSAVYLCASSPGNGFNEQFFGPGTRLTVL.

V is TRBV6-5 and J is TRBJ1-6; D unclear. V shed 11 bases and J shed 13 bases, with 9 bases lying between them. This CDR3 comprises 9 residues. Germline CDR1 is MNHEY and CDR2 is SVGAGI. CDR3 bases: TGTGCCGTCGGCATCCCCCTCCACTTT. Its protein is CAVGIPLHF.

This clonotype was seen repeatedly, ten times or more. V gene TRBV11-2 combines with J gene TRBJ2-3; 14 bases are shared with TRBD2. The CDR3 sequence is 17 residues long. Germline CDR1 SGHAT, CDR2 FQNNGV. V lost 5 bases to trimming and J lost 1 base; unmatched junction nucleotides: 5. The CDR3 DNA follows: TGTGCCAGCAGCCGGACTAGCGGGGGGACACGCACAGATACGCAGTATTTT. It codes for CASSRTSGGTRTDTQYF.